Included here is one T cell receptor (beta chain) sequence, with context. The CDR3 has 15 amino acids. J lost 4 bases, V lost 5 bases, and 4 bases had no gene match. CDR1 SGHNT and CDR2 YYREEE come from the germline V gene (reference sequence). Generated by immunoSEQ multiplex PCR, the TCRdb table keeps only in-frame clones and is missing some. This table holds about 25,000 clones, roughly 90% found once. These data come from a study of T cells in localized non-small cell lung cancer. Sequencing used peripheral blood, obtained before any cancer treatment. The clonotype originates from a man aged 35-75 years with stage III squamous cell lung carcinoma. The genes are TRBV5-4 and TRBJ2-1, with TRBD2 matching over 12 bases. DNA for the CDR3: TGTGCCAGCAGGCTAGCGGGAGGGCCTTACAATGAGCAGTTCTTC. Its translation: CASRLAGGPYNEQFF.